The rows below give T cell receptor beta chains drawn from one sample of a study of shared clonotypes between healthy human individuals. The protocol was immunoSEQ multiplex PCR, while the TCRdb copy is restricted to in-frame clones and leaves out a portion. The table includes 1.4 million to 1.5 million clones, 96% detected once. What was sequenced was naive CD4+ T cells sorted from blood. The origin of the receptors is a man younger than 40 in good health. Each CDR3 is given with its conserved first and last residue. D genes are given only for firm matches. Size tells how often a clone was seen (once, few, many) or the class of an expanded clone, and some rows leave it out.

d_call j_call v_call clone_size cdr3_nt cdr3_aa
TRBD1 TRBJ2-3 TRBV9 NA TGTGCCAGCAGCGTAGTACAGGGGAGCACAGATACGCAGTATTTT CASSVVQGSTDTQYF
NA TRBJ2-7 TRBV10-3 NA TGTGCCATCAGGGATTCACTTTCCTACGAGCAGTACTTC CAIRDSLSYEQYF
NA TRBJ1-1 TRBV4-3 NA TGCGCCAGCAGCCTCGGGGGGGGAATGAACACTGAAGCTTTCTTT CASSLGGGMNTEAFF
TRBD1 TRBJ2-3 TRBV5-1 NA TGCGCCAGCAGCTTTGGGACAGGGCGAGATACGCAGTATTTT CASSFGTGRDTQYF
TRBD2 TRBJ2-7 TRBV29-1 NA TGCAGCGTTGAAATTAGACTAGCGGGGGCCTACGAGCAGTACTTC CSVEIRLAGAYEQYF
NA TRBJ1-4 TRBV5-5 NA TGTGCCAGCAGCTTCCAGGGTATACGAACTAATGAAAAACTGTTTTTT CASSFQGIRTNEKLFF
NA TRBJ1-1 TRBV6-5 NA TGTGCCAGCAGCCCTGTCAGCTACACTGAAGCTTTCTTT CASSPVSYTEAFF
TRBD1 TRBJ2-3 TRBV6-6 NA TGTGCCAGCAGTCAAGACAGGGCAGCGAATACGCAGTATTTT CASSQDRAANTQYF
NA TRBJ1-3 TRBV11-2 NA TGTGCCAGCAGCCCCGGTCGCGCTGGAAACACCATATATTTT CASSPGRAGNTIYF
NA TRBJ2-6 TRBV5-4 NA TGTGCCAGCAGCTCCTTTTCATCTGGGGCCAACGTCCTGACTTTC CASSSFSSGANVLTF
NA TRBJ1-1 TRBV20-1 NA TGCAGTGCTAGCCGTGAAGCTTTCTTT CSASREAFF
NA TRBJ2-5 TRBV5-1 NA TGCGCCAGCAGCGAGACCCTGATCCCACAAGAGACCCAGTACTTC CASSETLIPQETQYF
TRBD2 TRBJ2-2 TRBV15 NA TGTGCCACCAGTGAGACTAGCGGGAGGGTAGGGGCCGGGGAGCTGTTTTTT CATSETSGRVGAGELFF
NA TRBJ2-6 TRBV5-4 once TGTGCCAGCAGCTTGGATATGGTTTCTGGGGCCAACGTCCTGACTTTC CASSLDMVSGANVLTF
NA TRBJ2-7 TRBV9 NA TGTGCCAGCAGCGTAGATTCTGGGGGGTACTACGAGCAGTACTTC CASSVDSGGYYEQYF
TRBD2 TRBJ2-7 TRBV7-9 NA TGTGCCAGCAGCCGTCAAATACTAGCGGATACCTACGAGCAGTACTTC CASSRQILADTYEQYF
NA TRBJ2-3 TRBV5-4 NA TGTGCCAGCAGCTTGGGGGGGCCCGCAGATACGCAGTATTTT CASSLGGPADTQYF
NA TRBJ2-7 TRBV6-5 NA TGTGCCAGCAGTGAGGGTAGGAAGCAGTACTTC CASSEGRKQYF
TRBD1 TRBJ1-5 TRBV5-1 few TGCGCCAGCAGCTGGGGACAGGATAGCAATCAGCCCCAGCATTTT CASSWGQDSNQPQHF
TRBD1 TRBJ2-7 TRBV14 NA TGTGCCAGCAGCCAAGGCTACAGGGGTTTTGTGAACGAGCAGTACTTC CASSQGYRGFVNEQYF
NA TRBJ2-4 TRBV6-4 NA TGTGCCAGCAAGACAGGAGAACTAGCCAAAAACATTCAGTACTTC CASKTGELAKNIQYF
NA TRBJ2-2 TRBV11-2 NA TGTGCCAGCAGCCCGGACAGAACGGAGGCCGGGGAGCTGTTTTTT CASSPDRTEAGELFF
NA TRBJ1-1 TRBV18 NA TGTGCCAGCTCACCAATGGGGGGTGGAGGCACTGAAGCTTTCTTT CASSPMGGGGTEAFF
TRBD2 TRBJ2-5 TRBV18 NA TGTGCCAGCTCACCAACCGGACTAGCGGGTTGGGAGACCCAGTACTTC CASSPTGLAGWETQYF
TRBD2 TRBJ2-7 TRBV7-2 NA TGTGCCAGCAGCTTAGTCAGGACTAGCGGCTTCCACGAGCAGTACTTC CASSLVRTSGFHEQYF
TRBD2 TRBJ2-5 TRBV9 NA TGTGCCAGCAGCGCGACGACTAGCGGGTACCAAGAGACCCAGTACTTC CASSATTSGYQETQYF
NA TRBJ2-7 TRBV11-2 NA TGTGCCAGCAGCTTAGTCAAGTCCAGGGCCGAGCAGTACTTC CASSLVKSRAEQYF
NA TRBJ2-7 TRBV5-1 NA TGCGCCAGCAGCTTACCCACCCCCGCCTACGAGCAGTACTTC CASSLPTPAYEQYF
NA TRBJ2-5 TRBV14 NA TGTGCCAGCAGTCAATGGAGGGGCAGTGACTTCCAAGAGACCCAGTACTTC CASSQWRGSDFQETQYF
NA TRBJ2-1 TRBV27 NA TGTGCCAGCAGTTTTGGCCCCCCGACTAGTAAGACCTACAATGAGCAGTTCTTC CASSFGPPTSKTYNEQFF
TRBD1 TRBJ2-5 TRBV28 NA TGTGCCAGCAGACATAGACAGGGGAAAGGGGGTGAGACCCAGTACTTC CASRHRQGKGGETQYF
TRBD2 TRBJ2-7 TRBV19 NA TGTGCCAGTTCGGGACTAGCGGGAGCAGACAGACGCGAGCAGTACTTC CASSGLAGADRREQYF
NA TRBJ2-3 TRBV30 NA TGTGCCTGGAAGACTAGTGGAGATACGCAGTATTTT CAWKTSGDTQYF
NA TRBJ2-5 TRBV28 once TGTGCCAGCAGTTTCGACAGAGAGGAGACCCAGTACTTC CASSFDREETQYF
NA TRBJ2-5 TRBV7-8 once TGTGCCAGCAGCTTAGCGGTGGGAGAGACCCAGTACTTC CASSLAVGETQYF
NA TRBJ1-1 TRBV7-8 NA TGTGCCAGCAGCTTAGCCCGGACCGGCACTGAAGCTTTCTTT CASSLARTGTEAFF
TRBD2 TRBJ2-3 TRBV7-3 NA TGTGCCAGCAGCTTAAATATAGCGGGAGTGGCAGATACGCAGTATTTT CASSLNIAGVADTQYF
NA TRBJ2-3 TRBV6-5 NA TGTGCCAGCAAGATAAAGGTCCGCTCAGATACGCAGTATTTT CASKIKVRSDTQYF
NA TRBJ2-7 TRBV6-4 NA TGTGCCAGCAGCTCTATACAGGGGAGGGAGCAGTACTTC CASSSIQGREQYF
NA TRBJ2-7 TRBV5-1 NA TGCGCCAGCAGCCAACAGACAGCCTCCTACGAGCAGTACTTC CASSQQTASYEQYF
NA TRBJ1-1 TRBV6-5 NA TGTGCCAGCAGTTACTTCGGGGGAATGAACACTGAAGCTTTCTTT CASSYFGGMNTEAFF
TRBD2 TRBJ2-1 TRBV6-1 NA TGTGCCAGCAGTTCTAGCGGGAGCTTCTACAATGAGCAGTTCTTC CASSSSGSFYNEQFF